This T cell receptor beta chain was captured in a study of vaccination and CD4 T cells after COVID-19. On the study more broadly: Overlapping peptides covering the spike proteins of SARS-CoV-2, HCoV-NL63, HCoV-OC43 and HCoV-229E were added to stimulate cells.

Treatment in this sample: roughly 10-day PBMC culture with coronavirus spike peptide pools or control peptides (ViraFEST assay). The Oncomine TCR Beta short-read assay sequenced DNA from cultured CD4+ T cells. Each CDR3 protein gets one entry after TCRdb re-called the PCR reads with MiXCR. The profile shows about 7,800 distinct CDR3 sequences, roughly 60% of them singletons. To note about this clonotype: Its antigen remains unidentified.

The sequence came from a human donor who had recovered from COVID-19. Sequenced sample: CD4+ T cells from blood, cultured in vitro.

The CDR3 coding sequence is TGTGCCAGCAGCCTACAGGGAAATCAGCCCCAGCATTTT. It translates to CASSLQGNQPQHF. J is TRBJ1-5 and V is TRBV7-2, with D possibly matching TRBD1 (6 bases). V was clipped by 5 bases and J by 4 bases, with 9 bases between them. The V gene's germline CDR1 is SGHTA and CDR2 FQGNSA. The CDR3 runs 13 residues.